Listed here are 21 T cell receptor beta chains from one sample, sequenced in a study of CD8+ T cells in alopecia areata (dated by TCRdb to the late 2010s). The method was the immunoSEQ multiplex PCR assay. For TCR sequencing, RNA was extracted from every sample and reverse transcribed into cDNA to serve as template. The table was pulled from immuneACCESS by TCRdb, which kept in-frame rearrangements only. Such tables lose some clones; where checked, under half of the loss comes from unresolved V genes, and the rest has no known cause. The sample records approximately 150,000 clones, more than 40% of which are singletons. Jointly, the top ten make up over 5.5% of the sample. What was sequenced was CD4+ T cells sorted from blood. Receptors were obtained from a human donor with alopecia areata.

This clone was picked up a small number of times. The J gene is TRBJ1-1, the V gene TRBV30, with 9 positions matching TRBD1. CDR1 is GTSNPN, CDR2 SVGIG, per germline (reference sequence). V lost 5 bases and J lost 10; bases outside the gene matches: 2. The CDR3 runs to 10 residues. The CDR3 region is CAWGTGIAFF. CDR3 bases: TGTGCCTGGGGGACAGGGATAGCTTTCTTT.

This rearrangement joins TRBV28 to TRBJ2-7; 13 bases match TRBD2. V lost 6 bases and J lost 6; bases outside the gene matches: 20. This CDR3 has 19 residues. Germline CDR1 and CDR2: MDHEN and SYDVKM. CDR3: CASSTRGVKTSGRSGEQYF. CDR3 nucleotide sequence: TGTGCCAGCAGCACCAGGGGGGTCAAGACTAGCGGGAGGTCCGGCGAGCAGTACTTC.

The V gene is TRBV7-3, the J gene TRBJ2-3; 8 bases match TRBD2. The CDR3 runs to 16 residues. V was pared by 4 bases and J by 4 bases, with 10 bases of the junction left unmatched. From germline, CDR1 is SGHTA and CDR2 FQGTGA. The CDR3 loop is CASSSHRTSMADTQYF. In DNA, the CDR3 is TGTGCCAGCAGCTCCCACAGGACTAGCATGGCAGATACGCAGTATTTT. Together with reference TRBV7-3 and TRBJ2-3, the CDR3 gives the full variable domain: GAGVSQTPSNKVTEKGKYVELRCDPISGHTALYWYRQSLGQGPEFLIYFQGTGAADDSGLPNDRFFAVRPEGSVSTLKIQRTERGDSAVYLCASSSHRTSMADTQYFGPGTRLTVL.

This clone appeared a few times. This chain joins TRBV28 and TRBJ2-2, with unresolved D. Trimming shortened V by 5 bases and J by 2 bases, and 6 bases separated the two germline ends. The CDR3 runs to 13 residues. The germline gives CDR1 MDHEN, CDR2 SYDVKM. CDR3 region: CASSGPNTGELFF. The CDR3 region has the DNA TGTGCCAGCAGTGGTCCTAACACCGGGGAGCTGTTTTTT.

This clone was observed a few times. The rearrangement uses TRBV25-1 and TRBJ1-2; D ambiguous. Germline CDR1 and CDR2: MGHDK and SYGVNS. V was clipped by 0 bases and J by 7 bases, with 3 bases between them. This CDR3 region has 11 residues. CDR3 protein: CASSEYSGYTF. The CDR3 DNA sequence: TGTGCCAGCAGTGAATACTCTGGCTACACCTTC.

The chain has TRBV4-1 and TRBJ2-7, with D hard to call. This CDR3 has 12 residues. Trimming stripped 0 bases from V and 9 bases from J, with 9 bases between. Germline values: CDR1 MGHRA, CDR2 YSYEKL. The CDR3, as DNA: TGCGCCAGCAGCCAAGACGGTATTGGGCAGTACTTC. This sequence encodes CASSQDGIGQYF.

The CDR3: CSVGISRSYEQYF. The DNA of the CDR3 is TGCAGCGTTGGGATCTCCAGGTCCTACGAGCAGTACTTC. The chain has TRBV29-1 and TRBJ2-7; no firm D call. CDR3 length: 13 amino acids. Per the germline V gene, CDR1 is SQVTM and CDR2 is ANQGSEA. The V end was cut by 4 bases, the J end by 1 base, with 11 bases between.

In its sample, this clone was seen a few times. The V and J genes are TRBV19 and TRBJ2-1, with D uncertain. CDR3 size: 13 residues. Per the germline V gene, CDR1 is LNHDA and CDR2 is SQIVND (reference sequence). V lost 1 base to trimming and J lost 3 bases, with 4 bases between them. CDR3 residues: CASSIGLYNEQFF. In DNA form, the CDR3 reads TGTGCCAGTAGTATAGGGCTCTACAATGAGCAGTTCTTC.

This clone was seen only a few times. The chain combines TRBV28 with TRBJ2-1, with TRBD2 as a possible D gene (6 bases). The CDR3 totals 16 residues. Germline CDR1 and CDR2: MDHEN and SYDVKM. Trimming removed 10 bases from V and 5 bases from J, with 24 bases in between. The CDR3 nucleotides read TGTGCCACCCTTCTTGGCGGGGCTAGCAGAGACAATGAGCAGTTCTTC. It encodes CATLLGGASRDNEQFF.

The J gene is TRBJ2-1, the V gene TRBV29-1; TRBD2 agrees at 10 bases. Germline trimming cut 7 bases from V and 2 bases from J; bases unmatched to any gene: 8. Germline lookup yields CDR1 SQVTM and CDR2 ANQGSEA. The CDR3 runs 15 residues. CDR3 nucleotides: TGCAGCGGTAAACCTAGCGGGGGAACCTACAATGAGCAGTTCTTC. This codes for CSGKPSGGTYNEQFF.

This chain links TRBV7-9 with TRBJ2-7; no definite D call. Between the trimmed V and J ends, which lost 3 bases and 6 bases, there was a span of 6 bases. The CDR3 spans 11 residues. The germline V gene encodes CDR1 SEHNR and CDR2 FQNEAQ (reference sequence). The CDR3 DNA is TGTGCCAGCAGCTTTCATGCCGAGCAGTACTTC. Protein: CASSFHAEQYF.

This chain links TRBV5-6 with TRBJ2-5, with D uncertain. V was pared by 3 bases and J by 5 bases, with 8 bases between. Germline-derived CDR1 and CDR2 are SGHDT and YYEEEE. The CDR3 length is 12 residues. This CDR3 is CASSSDGETQYF. CDR3 nucleotide sequence: TGTGCCAGCAGCTCGGATGGGGAGACCCAGTACTTC.

This clone was counted a few times. The chain carries TRBV29-1 and TRBJ2-2; D unresolved. V lost 6 bases and J 1 base, leaving 9 bases between the germline ends. From germline, CDR1 is SQVTM and CDR2 ANQGSEA. The CDR3 consists of 13 residues. This CDR3 reads CSVGRMNTGELFF. CDR3 bases: TGCAGCGTAGGACGAATGAACACCGGGGAGCTGTTTTTT.

V is TRBV4-2 and J is TRBJ2-5; D might be TRBD1 (6 bases). V lost 1 base, J lost 1 base, and 13 bases lay in between. Germline-derived CDR1 and CDR2 are LGHNA and YNFKEQ. The CDR3 has 16 residues. CDR3 DNA sequence: TGTGCCAGCAGCCAAGGAGACCACAGGGCCCAAGAGACCCAGTACTTC. It translates to CASSQGDHRAQETQYF.

CDR3: CASSPLGQDYEQYF. The CDR3 DNA sequence: TGTGCCAGCTCCCCTTTGGGGCAGGACTACGAGCAGTACTTC. The chain carries TRBV7-9 and TRBJ2-7; D is possibly TRBD1 (5 bases). CDR3 length: 14 amino acids. V was cut by 8 bases and J by 3 bases, with 17 bases left in between. Per the germline V gene, CDR1 is SEHNR and CDR2 is FQNEAQ (reference sequence).

This sequence joins TRBV6-5 and TRBJ2-2; D is perhaps TRBD1 (6 bases). Trimming shortened V by 4 bases and J by 6 bases, and 9 bases separated the two germline ends. CDR1 is MNHEY, CDR2 SVGAGI, per germline. CDR3 size: 13 residues. The CDR3 sequence: CASSSTGSGELFF. CDR3 DNA: TGTGCCAGCAGTTCAACAGGGTCCGGGGAGCTGTTTTTT.

The rearrangement links TRBV5-1 to TRBJ1-1, with D possibly matching TRBD1 (6 bases). V lost 1 base and J lost 3, with 7 bases in between. CDR1 is SGHRS and CDR2 is YFSETQ in the germline V gene. There are 13 residues in the CDR3. CDR3 region: CASSLKGDTEAFF. The CDR3 DNA reads TGCGCCAGCAGCTTGAAGGGGGACACTGAAGCTTTCTTT.

J is TRBJ2-2 and V is TRBV25-1; TRBD2 matches 11 bases. Germline CDR1 MGHDK, CDR2 SYGVNS. CDR3 length: 16 amino acids. Trimming at V came to 7 bases and at J to 3 bases, leaving 7 bases not matched to a gene. The CDR3 DNA reads as TGTGCCAGCAAAGCCGTAGCGGGAGGGGACACCGGGGAGCTGTTTTTT. As protein: CASKAVAGGDTGELFF.

This clone was seen only a few times. This sequence joins TRBV2 and TRBJ2-1, with a tentative D call TRBD1 (5 bases). The V end was cut by 5 bases, the J end by 7 bases, with 18 bases between. Looked up from germline, CDR1 is SNHLY and CDR2 is FYNNEI. There are 15 residues in the CDR3. CDR3 sequence: CASSLTGDKGNEQFF. CDR3 in DNA: TGTGCCAGCAGTCTCACAGGAGATAAGGGGAATGAGCAGTTCTTC.

J is TRBJ2-1 and V is TRBV4-2, with 9 bases that match TRBD2. The germline V gene encodes CDR1 LGHNA and CDR2 YNFKEQ. The CDR3 is 18 amino acids. V lost 0 bases, J lost 8 bases, and 14 bases stayed unmatched. DNA for the CDR3: TGTGCCAGCAGCCAAGAATCATCGTCAGCGGGAGGTACGGATGAGCAGTTCTTC. Translating gives CASSQESSSAGGTDEQFF.

The rearrangement uses TRBV29-1 and TRBJ2-7; D is ambiguous. The ends were cut back, 5 bases at V and 1 base at J, with 12 bases in the middle. Germline V gene data show CDR1 as SQVTM and CDR2 as ANQGSEA. The CDR3 is 13 residues long. This CDR3 reads CSVTFGSSYEQYF. The DNA of the CDR3 is TGCAGCGTTACCTTCGGGTCTTCCTACGAGCAGTACTTC.